This passage covers 27 T cell receptor beta chains from one sample sequenced in a study of T-cell reconstitution after alpha-beta-depleted transplantation in children. Preparing the TCRbeta library involved the use of unique molecular identifiers. MiXCR, applied by TCRdb to the PCR reads, yields one record per CDR3 protein. The sample includes approximately 640,000 distinct CDR3 sequences, around 17% of them seen just once. The sample here was PBMCs from the stem cell graft donor, taken from the stem cell graft. The receptors shown here come from a human donor who donated a stem cell graft to a child with acute myeloid leukemia.

In its sample, this clonotype was seen many times. The CDR3 DNA reads as TGCAGTGCTAGCCCTCAGGGGGAGACTAGTTATGCGCAGTATTTT. The encoded protein is CSASPQGETSYAQYF. This chain links TRBV20-1 with TRBJ2-3; a possible D gene is TRBD1 (7 bases). This CDR3 contains 15 residues. V was pared by 3 bases and J by 10 bases, with 23 bases between. Germline loops: CDR1 DFQATT, CDR2 SNEGSKA (reference sequence).

This clonotype was seen only a few times. The chain combines TRBV7-2 with TRBJ1-1; D gene unclear. The V and J ends lost 1 base and 0 bases respectively, with 6 bases between them. The CDR3 is 14 residues long. Germline CDR1 reads SGHTA; CDR2 reads FQGNSA. CDR3 region: CASSLVVMNTEAFF. The CDR3, as DNA: TGTGCCAGCAGCTTAGTTGTGATGAACACTGAAGCTTTCTTT.

Ten or more counts support this clonotype. The V call is TRBV29-1, the J call TRBJ2-1; D not resolved. The CDR3 totals 11 residues. Germline-derived CDR1 and CDR2 are SQVTM and ANQGSEA. The V end was cut by 2 bases, the J end by 9 bases, with 8 bases between. The DNA of the CDR3 is TGCAGCGTTGAAAATCGCGGTGAGCAGTTCTTC. Translation gives CSVENRGEQFF.

The rearrangement uses TRBV6-5 and TRBJ1-6; D is undetermined. CDR3 length: 14 residues. CDR1 and CDR2 (germline): MNHEY, SVGAGI. V gave up 2 bases and J gave up 8 bases, with 10 bases separating them. For the CDR3, the DNA is TGTGCCAGCAGTTACCGGATTGGGGATTCACCCCTCCACTTT. It encodes CASSYRIGDSPLHF.

This clonotype was counted between two and nine times. The chain joins TRBV11-2 to TRBJ2-7, with D uncertain. The germline V gene has CDR1 SGHAT and CDR2 FQNNGV. V was shortened by 6 bases and J by 4 bases, with 10 bases between the two germline ends. This CDR3 is 12 amino acids long. DNA for the CDR3: TGTGCCAGCAGTTCCGACTGGTACGAGCAGTACGTC. Translated, it gives CASSSDWYEQYV.

This clonotype has just a few counts. J is TRBJ2-3 and V is TRBV5-1; D possibly corresponds to TRBD2 (6 bases). The CDR3 extends over 17 amino acids. From germline, CDR1 is SGHRS and CDR2 YFSETQ. Trimming stripped 3 bases from V and 1 base from J, with 18 bases between. The CDR3 sequence is CASSSIPGWGGTDTQYF. CDR3 DNA: TGCGCCAGCAGCTCCATTCCAGGTTGGGGGGGCACAGATACGCAGTATTTT. Full variable domain (rest looked up from reference TRBV5-1 and TRBJ2-3): KAGVTQTPRYLIKTRGQQVTLSCSPISGHRSVSWYQQTPGQGLQFLFEYFSETQRNKGNFPGRFSGRQFSNSRSEMNVSTLELGDSALYLCASSSIPGWGGTDTQYFGPGTRLTVL.

This clonotype appeared many times. This chain joins TRBV20-1 and TRBJ1-2; D is ambiguous. This CDR3 is built from 14 residues. CDR1 and CDR2 from the germline V gene are DFQATT and SNEGSKA (reference sequence). Trimming left V 0 bases short and J 2 bases short, with 10 bases between. The CDR3 loop reads CSARDFGRNYGYTF. CDR3 DNA: TGCAGTGCTAGAGATTTCGGCAGGAACTATGGCTACACCTTC.

Concerning this clonotype itself: A much larger clonotype is one base distant, so this may be a read error. The chain is built from TRBV20-1 and TRBJ2-1, with TRBD1 matching over 8 bases. CDR3 length: 17 amino acids. Germline CDR1 reads DFQATT; CDR2 reads SNEGSKA (reference sequence). CDR3 sequence: CCARDRTGQSYYNEQFF. In DNA, the CDR3 is TGCTGTGCTAGAGATCGGACAGGGCAATCCTATTACAATGAGCAGTTCTTC.

At least ten counts were recorded for this clonotype. This chain connects TRBV10-3 to TRBJ2-5; no clear D. This CDR3 comprises 13 residues. V gave up 0 bases and J gave up 4 bases, with 6 bases separating them. Germline CDR1 reads ENHRY; CDR2 reads SYGVKD. CDR3 residues: CAISESLGETQYF. Written as DNA, the CDR3 is TGTGCCATCAGTGAGTCGCTAGGAGAGACCCAGTACTTC.

This rearrangement joins TRBV28 to TRBJ2-1, with TRBD2 as a possible D gene (5 bases). This CDR3 is built from 14 residues. Germline values: CDR1 MDHEN, CDR2 SYDVKM. V was cut by 7 bases and J by 7 bases, with 17 bases left in between. DNA for the CDR3: TGTGCCAGCACCCCCGGACTGCCACCTAATGAGCAGTTCTTC. It yields the protein CASTPGLPPNEQFF.

This clonotype was recorded many times. The chain is built from TRBV29-1 and TRBJ1-1; 8 positions agree with TRBD1. This CDR3 is built from 13 residues. CDR1 is SQVTM and CDR2 is ANQGSEA in the germline V gene. V lost 7 bases and J lost 1; bases outside the gene matches: 5. The CDR3 sequence is CSGGDRRNTEAFF. The CDR3 region has the DNA TGCAGCGGGGGGGACAGGAGGAACACTGAAGCTTTCTTT.

This clonotype was seen ten or more times. The chain is built from TRBV30 and TRBJ2-3; a weak D match, TRBD2 (5 bases). V was clipped by 3 bases and J by 0 bases, with 10 bases between them. The CDR3 contains 14 residues. Germline values: CDR1 GTSNPN, CDR2 SVGIG (reference sequence). The CDR3 coding sequence is TGTGCCTGGAGGAGGGTGACTAGCACAGATACGCAGTATTTT. This translates into CAWRRVTSTDTQYF.

This clonotype was counted a few times. This chain joins TRBV5-1 and TRBJ2-2; TRBD1 might be the D (5 bases). Trimming left V 10 bases short and J 4 bases short, with 14 bases between. Germline assignment: CDR1 SGHRS and CDR2 YFSETQ. The CDR3 is 13 amino acids. The CDR3 spells CAERRDSTGELFF. The CDR3 bases are TGCGCCGAACGTCGTGACAGCACCGGGGAGCTGTTTTTT.

The CDR3 reads CASTPLGDTGELFF. Here the CDR3 DNA reads TGTGCCAGCACCCCTCTAGGGGACACCGGGGAGCTGTTTTTT. The chain combines TRBV7-2 with TRBJ2-2, with a tentative D call TRBD1 (5 bases). Germline V gene sequence: CDR1 SGHTA, CDR2 FQGNSA. This CDR3 comprises 14 residues. V lost 7 bases to trimming and J lost 3 bases, with 12 bases between them.

Only a few counts were recorded for this clonotype. The chain couples TRBV10-3 to TRBJ1-5; unclear D gene. Trimming removed 3 bases from V and 7 bases from J, with 13 bases in between. The CDR3 covers 14 residues. CDR1 and CDR2 (germline): ENHRY, SYGVKD. The chain's CDR3 is CAISEQISKQPQHF. CDR3 bases: TGTGCCATCAGTGAACAGATCTCAAAGCAGCCCCAGCATTTT.

This clonotype was seen at least ten times. This chain joins TRBV29-1 and TRBJ2-3; D is ambiguous. V was shortened by 7 bases and J by 0 bases, with 8 bases between the two germline ends. CDR1 is SQVTM and CDR2 is ANQGSEA in the germline V gene. This CDR3 contains 12 residues. The CDR3 is CSAAFSTDTQYF. CDR3 nucleotide sequence: TGCAGCGCAGCTTTTAGCACAGATACGCAGTATTTT.

This rearrangement joins TRBV29-1 to TRBJ2-4; 11 bases match TRBD2. Trimming at V came to 0 bases and at J to 3 bases, leaving 13 bases not matched to a gene. CDR1 SQVTM and CDR2 ANQGSEA come from the germline V gene. The CDR3 contains 19 residues. The chain's CDR3 is CSVEDLRLAGGGGKNIQYF. The CDR3 DNA reads TGCAGCGTTGAAGATCTTAGGCTAGCGGGGGGAGGGGGCAAAAACATTCAGTACTTC.

This clonotype was observed many times. The chain employs TRBV5-1 and TRBJ2-1; possibly TRBD2 for D (5 bases). The CDR3 length is 18 residues. Trimming took off 1 base at V and 4 bases at J, with 21 bases between the two ends. The germline V gene encodes CDR1 SGHRS and CDR2 YFSETQ. The CDR3 DNA reads TGCGCCAGCAGCTTGACCGAAGGACTCCCCTTATATTACAATGAGCAGTTCTTC. Translation: CASSLTEGLPLYYNEQFF.

Ten or more counts support this clonotype. This sequence joins TRBV20-1 and TRBJ1-1; TRBD1 is a possible D gene (5 bases). V shed 5 bases and J shed 2 bases, with 15 bases lying between them. Germline CDR1 is DFQATT and CDR2 is SNEGSKA (reference sequence). The length of the CDR3 is 14 residues. CDR3 sequence (DNA): TGCAGTGCTGGGGGGGTGGGAACCAACACTGAAGCTTTCTTT. This gives the protein CSAGGVGTNTEAFF.

The chain carries TRBV24-1 and TRBJ2-3; tentatively, D is TRBD1 (6 bases). V was shortened by 0 bases and J by 1 base, with 16 bases between the two germline ends. The germline V gene encodes CDR1 KGHDR and CDR2 SFDVKD. This CDR3 has 18 amino acids. CDR3 nucleotides: TGTGCCACCAGTGATTTGCAGCCCCGACAGGATCGCACAGATACGCAGTATTTT. This encodes CATSDLQPRQDRTDTQYF.

V usage is TRBV5-1 and J usage is TRBJ1-2; D may be TRBD1 (5 bases). Deletions cut 4 bases from V and 8 bases from J, with 27 bases between. This CDR3 is built from 17 residues. Germline CDR1 is SGHRS and CDR2 is YFSETQ. DNA for the CDR3: TGCGCCAGCAGCCCGCGGCTGAGTACAGGTGGGGCGAGGGGCTACACCTTC. Amino acid sequence: CASSPRLSTGGARGYTF.

The table lists this clonotype with a few counts. The V call is TRBV11-1, the J call TRBJ2-2; maybe TRBD2 (6 bases). The CDR3 consists of 16 residues. Per the germline V gene, CDR1 is SGHAT and CDR2 is FQDESV (reference sequence). V lost 5 bases and J 3 bases, leaving 16 bases between the germline ends. CDR3 protein: CASSHPTGGDTGELFF. In DNA form, the CDR3 reads TGTGCCAGCAGCCACCCTACAGGAGGGGACACCGGGGAGCTGTTTTTT.

The table lists this clonotype with many counts. The chain carries TRBV20-1 and TRBJ1-1; D is perhaps TRBD1 (6 bases). Trimming shortened V by 6 bases and J by 3 bases, and 14 bases separated the two germline ends. Germline CDR1 DFQATT, CDR2 SNEGSKA (reference sequence). This CDR3 contains 13 residues. The CDR3 DNA follows: TGCAGTGCCCTGGGGGGGCAGGACACTGAAGCTTTCTTT. This encodes CSALGGQDTEAFF.

This clonotype was detected only a few times. The J gene is TRBJ2-7, the V gene TRBV10-2; no clear D. CDR1 WSHSY and CDR2 SAAADI come from the germline V gene. V was cut by 3 bases and J by 2 bases, with 17 bases left in between. The CDR3 contains 16 residues. The DNA of the CDR3 is TGCGCCAGCAGTGAAACCCTGGCAACCATTCCCTACGAGCAGTACGTC. Its protein product is CASSETLATIPYEQYV.

This clonotype was observed many times. This chain uses TRBV20-1 with TRBJ2-1; tentatively, D is TRBD2 (6 bases). There are 15 residues in the CDR3. Germline assignment: CDR1 DFQATT and CDR2 SNEGSKA (reference sequence). With 0 bases removed from V and 2 bases from J, the gap between germline ends came to 11 bases. CDR3 sequence: CSARDGGLPYNEQFF. The CDR3 coding sequence is TGCAGTGCTAGAGATGGGGGACTTCCCTACAATGAGCAGTTCTTC.

The sample holds many counts of this clonotype. This chain connects TRBV7-2 to TRBJ1-3; D unresolved. The germline V and J ends were trimmed by 3 bases and 0 bases, with 9 bases remaining between them. Germline CDR1 and CDR2: SGHTA and FQGNSA. CDR3 length: 15 residues. The CDR3 sequence is CASSLDFSSGNTIYF. DNA of the CDR3: TGTGCCAGCAGCTTGGACTTCTCCTCTGGAAACACCATATATTTT.

This clonotype has only a few counts. The J gene is TRBJ2-1, the V gene TRBV27, with 13 bases lining up with TRBD2. The CDR3 is made up of 18 amino acids. J was trimmed by 4 bases and V by 0 bases; bases with no gene match: 6. CDR1 and CDR2 from the germline V gene are MNHEY and SMNVEV (reference sequence). The chain's CDR3 is CASSLSPTSGGSYNEQFF. CDR3 nucleotide sequence: TGTGCCAGCAGTTTATCCCCGACTAGCGGGGGGTCTTACAATGAGCAGTTCTTC.